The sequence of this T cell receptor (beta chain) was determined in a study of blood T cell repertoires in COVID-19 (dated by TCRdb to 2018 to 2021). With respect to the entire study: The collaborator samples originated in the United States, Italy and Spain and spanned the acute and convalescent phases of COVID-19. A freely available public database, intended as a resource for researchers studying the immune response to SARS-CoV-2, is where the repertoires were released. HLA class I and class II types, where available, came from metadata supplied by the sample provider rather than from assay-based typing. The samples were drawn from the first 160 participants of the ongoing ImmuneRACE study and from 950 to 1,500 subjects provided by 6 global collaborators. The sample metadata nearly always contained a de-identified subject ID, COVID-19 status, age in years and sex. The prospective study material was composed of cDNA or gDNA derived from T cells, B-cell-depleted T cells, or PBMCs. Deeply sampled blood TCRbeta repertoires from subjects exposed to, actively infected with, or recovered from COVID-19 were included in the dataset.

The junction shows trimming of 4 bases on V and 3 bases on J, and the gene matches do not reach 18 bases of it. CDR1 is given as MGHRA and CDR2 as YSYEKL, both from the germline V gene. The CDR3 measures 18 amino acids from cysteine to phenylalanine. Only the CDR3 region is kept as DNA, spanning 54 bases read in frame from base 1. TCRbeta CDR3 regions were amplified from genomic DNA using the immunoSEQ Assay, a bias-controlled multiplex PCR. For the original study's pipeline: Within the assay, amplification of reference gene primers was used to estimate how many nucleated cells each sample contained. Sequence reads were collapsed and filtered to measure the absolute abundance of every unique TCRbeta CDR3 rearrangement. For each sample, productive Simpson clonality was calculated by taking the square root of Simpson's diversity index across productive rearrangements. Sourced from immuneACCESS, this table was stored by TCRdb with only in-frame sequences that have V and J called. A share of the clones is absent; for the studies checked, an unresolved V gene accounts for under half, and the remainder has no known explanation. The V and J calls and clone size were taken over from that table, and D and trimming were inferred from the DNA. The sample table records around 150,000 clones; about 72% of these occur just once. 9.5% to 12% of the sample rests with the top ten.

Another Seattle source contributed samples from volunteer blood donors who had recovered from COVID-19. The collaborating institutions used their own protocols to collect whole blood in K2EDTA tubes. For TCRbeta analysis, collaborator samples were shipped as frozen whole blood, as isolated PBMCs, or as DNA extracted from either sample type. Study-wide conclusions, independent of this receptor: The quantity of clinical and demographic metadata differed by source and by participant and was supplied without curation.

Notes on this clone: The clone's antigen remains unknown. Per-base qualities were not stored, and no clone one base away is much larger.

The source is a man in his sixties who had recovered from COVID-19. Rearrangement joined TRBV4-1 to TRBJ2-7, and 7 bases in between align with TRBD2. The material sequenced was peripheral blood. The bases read TGCGCCAGCAGCCCTAAGGAGGTCCCAAGCGGGAAAGGCTACGAGCAGTACTTC. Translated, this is CASSPKEVPSGKGYEQYF.